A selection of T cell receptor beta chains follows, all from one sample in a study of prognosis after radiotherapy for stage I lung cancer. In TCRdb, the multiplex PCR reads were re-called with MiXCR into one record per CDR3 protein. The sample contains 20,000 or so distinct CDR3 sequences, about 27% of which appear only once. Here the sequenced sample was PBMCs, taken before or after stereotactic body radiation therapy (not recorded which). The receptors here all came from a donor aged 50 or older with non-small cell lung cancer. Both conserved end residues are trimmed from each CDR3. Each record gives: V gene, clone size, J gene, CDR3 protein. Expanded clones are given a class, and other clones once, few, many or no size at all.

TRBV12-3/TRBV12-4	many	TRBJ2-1	ASSSGRRDGEQF
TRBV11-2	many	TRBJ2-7	ASSPLAGGPYEQY
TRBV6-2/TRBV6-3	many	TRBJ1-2	ASSYPSQGRRGYT
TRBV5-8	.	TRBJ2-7	VSSLEGYEQY
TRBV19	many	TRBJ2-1	ASSPHTGFLRNEQF
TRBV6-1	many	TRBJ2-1	ASTKGKNNEQF
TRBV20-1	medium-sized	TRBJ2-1	SARGLAGYEQF
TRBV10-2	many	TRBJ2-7	ASSGGFRGGILDEQY
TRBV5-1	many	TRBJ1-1	ASSPRRGQNTEAF
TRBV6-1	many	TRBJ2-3	ASSTGVRPDTQY
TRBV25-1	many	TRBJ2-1	ASSEGTSDYNEQF
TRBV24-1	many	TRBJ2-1	ATSEPGTGRSYNEQF
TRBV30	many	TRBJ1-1	AWSVWGRGGTEAF
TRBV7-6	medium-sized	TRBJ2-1	ASSLEASGSYEQF
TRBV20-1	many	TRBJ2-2	SARASEGVAGVWGSGELF
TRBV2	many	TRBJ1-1	ASSERRRMNTEAF
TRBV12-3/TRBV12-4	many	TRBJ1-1	ASREMSRGTEAF
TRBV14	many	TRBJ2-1	ASSQQGVGPYNEQF
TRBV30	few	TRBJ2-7	ARSPRSLEQH
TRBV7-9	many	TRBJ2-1	ASSTRLAANNEQF
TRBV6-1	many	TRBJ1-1	ASSDPPVGTEAF
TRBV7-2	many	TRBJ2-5	ASSLTTGGETQY